This entry is about one TCR beta chain. These data originate in a study of shared clonotypes between healthy human individuals. Germline V gene sequence: CDR1 MDHEN, CDR2 SYDVKM. V shed 3 bases and J shed 5 bases, with 13 bases lying between them. The CDR3 runs 15 residues. In the sorted-subset replicate PCRs, around 220 ng DNA, around 30,000 T cell genomes, was used. Measured with immunoSEQ multiplex PCR; TCRdb has only the in-frame clones, and not every one. The data show fewer than 850,000 clones, roughly 88% seen once. This chain connects TRBV28 to TRBJ2-2; D gene unclear. The specimen sequenced was memory CD8+ T cells from PBMCs. Subset noted: CD45RO+ cells pooled with CCR7-negative TemRA cells. The sequence was collected from a man younger than 35 in good health. Some clones in this sample may be carry-over from other donors' samples. DNA of the CDR3: TGTGCCAGCAGTTTGGGATGGCGAGGTACCGGGGAGCTGTTTTTT. Translating it yields CASSLGWRGTGELFF.